This TCR beta chain was recorded in a study of blood T cells in healthy people across ages. Study-level findings and limits: Among long-lived donors, naive CD4+ cells were more numerous and diversity higher than in aged donors. The study lacked donor CMV status, which possibly confounded expanded clonotype changes. Estimated diversity that came from one million T cells was considered an underestimate.

The use of a sample-barcoded 5' primer and a J-beta primer mix characterized a second PCR of 7 to 11 cycles. Via MiXCR, TCRdb re-called the 5' RACE reads, giving one row per CDR3 protein. The sample consists of around 870,000 distinct CDR3 sequences, about 30% of them appearing once. The length of the CDR3 is 14 residues. Per the germline V gene, CDR1 is LGHDT and CDR2 is YNNKEL (reference sequence). V gave up 1 base and J gave up 8 bases, with 14 bases separating them. Only a few counts were recorded for this clonotype. Its antigen is as yet unknown. The receptor was derived from a woman older than 75 in good health. The V gene is TRBV3-1, the J gene TRBJ1-2; no reliable D call. Sequenced: blood. DNA of the CDR3: TGTGCCAGCAGCCAAGTGCAAGCAGGACGCGGCTACACCTTC. It is translated as CASSQVQAGRGYTF.